These 22 T cell receptor beta chains share one sample of origin, sequenced in a study of cytomegalovirus exposure and HLA in healthy donors (dated by TCRdb to 2016 to 2017). The library came from the immunoSEQ multiplex PCR assay. The multiplex PCR relied on a mix of 60 forward primers for TCR Vbeta segments and 13 reverse primers for TCR Jbeta segments. The source is immuneACCESS, and TCRdb retained only in-frame sequences with V and J called. Part of the clones is not carried over; for the studies checked, unresolved V genes explain less than half of this, and the remainder is unexplained. The table for this sample lists about 78,000 clones; 55% to 85% of them were counted only once. Over 8.5% of the sample goes to the ten largest clones. Sequencing was performed on PBMCs. These receptors originate from a woman aged 35 to 49 in good health and CMV-seropositive.

In its sample, this clone was seen a few times. This chain connects TRBV5-1 to TRBJ2-3, with D perhaps TRBD2 (5 bases). The germline V gene encodes CDR1 SGHRS and CDR2 YFSETQ. Trimming stripped 0 bases from V and 3 bases from J, with 11 bases between. CDR3 length: 15 amino acids. CDR3 loop: CASSLGLFGTDTQYF. The CDR3 nucleotides read TGCGCCAGCAGCTTGGGACTATTCGGGACAGATACGCAGTATTTT.

The chain carries TRBV30 and TRBJ2-1, with 7 bases fitting TRBD2. The CDR3 has 17 amino acids. With V trimmed by 0 bases and J by 0 bases, 8 bases remained unmatched. Germline lookup yields CDR1 GTSNPN and CDR2 SVGIG (reference sequence). The CDR3 DNA reads TGTGCCTGGAGTGTACGTAGGCTAGCGGTCTCCTACAATGAGCAGTTCTTC. Translated, it gives CAWSVRRLAVSYNEQFF.

This clone was counted between two and nine times. The chain recombines TRBV6-5 with TRBJ1-3; weak D call: TRBD1 (6 bases). V was shortened by 5 bases and J by 4 bases, with 15 bases between the two germline ends. The CDR3 runs 15 residues. The germline CDR1 and CDR2 sequences are MNHEY and SVGAGI. CDR3 nucleotides: TGTGCCAGCAGTCTCCAGTCAGGGGCCGGAAACACCATATATTTT. This gives the protein CASSLQSGAGNTIYF.

V usage is TRBV6-1 and J usage is TRBJ2-1; unclear D gene. The CDR3 runs to 14 residues. Per germline, CDR1 MNHNS and CDR2 SASEGT. Trimming cost V 7 bases and J 0 bases, with 10 bases left between them. CDR3 bases: TGTGCCAGCACAATACAGAGCTCCTACAATGAGCAGTTCTTC. Its protein is CASTIQSSYNEQFF.

This chain uses TRBV4-1 with TRBJ2-6; D uncertain. Germline V gives CDR1 MGHRA, CDR2 YSYEKL. The V end was cut by 0 bases, the J end by 2 bases, with 5 bases between. The CDR3 loop spans 15 amino acids. The CDR3 loop is CASSQDHAGANVLTF. DNA for the CDR3: TGCGCCAGCAGCCAAGATCATGCTGGGGCCAACGTCCTGACTTTC.

V gene TRBV4-1 combines with J gene TRBJ2-1, with 7 bases identical to TRBD2. The CDR3 contains 14 residues. V lost 5 bases to trimming and J lost 3 bases; unmatched junction nucleotides: 4. Germline V gene sequence: CDR1 MGHRA, CDR2 YSYEKL. The CDR3 sequence is CASSTLALYNEQFF. In nucleotides, the CDR3 is TGCGCCAGCAGCACACTAGCGCTCTACAATGAGCAGTTCTTC.

The J gene is TRBJ1-6, the V gene TRBV6-1; D ambiguous. Trimming cost V 6 bases and J 9 bases, with 15 bases left between them. The CDR3 is 14 amino acids. Germline lookup yields CDR1 MNHNS and CDR2 SASEGT. CDR3 residues: CASSPRQGRSPLHF. CDR3 coding DNA: TGTGCCAGCAGCCCTAGGCAAGGTCGTTCACCCCTCCACTTT.

This clone was observed a handful of times. The rearrangement links TRBV10-1 to TRBJ2-2; 9 bases are a match to TRBD1. Trimming cost V 6 bases and J 3 bases; bases outside gene matches: 2. Germline values: CDR1 WNHNN, CDR2 SYGVQD (reference sequence). This CDR3 region has 14 residues. In nucleotides, the CDR3 is TGCGCCAGCAGACAGGGGGCTGACACCGGGGAGCTGTTTTTT. It yields the protein CASRQGADTGELFF.

Turning to this clone: In the same sample, other DNA sequences code for this CDR3. The chain couples TRBV30 to TRBJ1-3; D not certain. This CDR3 is built from 13 residues. Germline V CDR1 and CDR2: GTSNPN, SVGIG (reference sequence). The V end was cut by 0 bases, the J end by 1 base, with 4 bases between. Written as DNA, the CDR3 is TGTGCCTGGAGTGTCGGGTCTGGAAACACCATATATTTT. Amino acids: CAWSVGSGNTIYF.

The rearrangement joins TRBV27 to TRBJ2-1; 7 positions match TRBD2. Germline CDR1 reads MNHEY; CDR2 reads SMNVEV (reference sequence). The V and J ends lost 5 bases and 6 bases, in that order; junction bases with no gene match: 4. This CDR3 has 13 residues. The DNA of the CDR3 is TGTGCCAGCAGTCGGGACTACCTCAATGAGCAGTTCTTC. Protein sequence: CASSRDYLNEQFF.

The J gene is TRBJ2-7, the V gene TRBV5-5; perhaps TRBD1 as D (8 bases). There are 15 residues in the CDR3. V was clipped by 1 base and J by 4 bases, with 15 bases between them. CDR1 and CDR2 from the germline V gene are SGHKS and YYEKEE (reference sequence). CDR3: CASSLTGGAVYEQYF. As DNA, the CDR3 is TGTGCCAGCAGCTTGACAGGGGGGGCTGTTTACGAGCAGTACTTC.

The chain carries TRBV5-4 and TRBJ2-1; the D gene is possibly TRBD2 (6 bases). The CDR3 spans 14 residues. Germline CDR1 reads SGHNT; CDR2 reads YYREEE (reference sequence). V was shortened by 0 bases and J by 7 bases, with 11 bases between the two germline ends. This chain's CDR3 is CASSLGASANEQFF. The CDR3 DNA sequence: TGTGCCAGCAGCTTGGGTGCTAGCGCGAATGAGCAGTTCTTC.

This chain joins TRBV27 and TRBJ1-2; TRBD1 matches at 10 bases. Germline values: CDR1 MNHEY, CDR2 SMNVEV (reference sequence). The ends lost 5 bases at V and 6 bases at J; junction bases unmatched: 6. CDR3 size: 14 residues. CDR3 sequence reads: CASSTRDRGDGYTF. In DNA, the CDR3 is TGTGCCAGCAGTACCCGGGACAGGGGAGATGGCTACACCTTC.

The chain joins TRBV9 to TRBJ1-2; 9 bases match TRBD1. Trimming cost V 3 bases and J 8 bases; bases outside gene matches: 8. The length of the CDR3 is 14 residues. Germline V lookup: CDR1 SGDLS, CDR2 YYNGEE. The DNA for the CDR3 is TGTGCCAGCAGCGGCCAACAGGGGGCGGGAGGCTACACCTTC. Translation: CASSGQQGAGGYTF.

J is TRBJ2-7 and V is TRBV5-4; TRBD2 matches at 8 bases. Looked up from germline, CDR1 is SGHNT and CDR2 is YYREEE (reference sequence). J was trimmed by 0 bases and V by 4 bases; bases with no gene match: 12. The CDR3 is made up of 17 amino acids. In DNA form, the CDR3 reads TGTGCCAGCAGCCCGCACCCTGGAGCGGGGGCCTCCTACGAGCAGTACTTC. Translated: CASSPHPGAGASYEQYF.

The chain is built from TRBV6-1 and TRBJ1-2; 7 positions match TRBD1. With V trimmed by 6 bases and J by 0 bases, 7 bases remained unmatched. The CDR3 length is 15 residues. Germline CDR1 MNHNS, CDR2 SASEGT. For the CDR3, the DNA is TGTGCCAGCAGCGGAGGGACAGCCTCTAACTATGGCTACACCTTC. It specifies CASSGGTASNYGYTF.

V is TRBV2 and J is TRBJ1-4; the D gene is possibly TRBD1 (6 bases). The CDR3 is 15 amino acids. Germline loops: CDR1 SNHLY, CDR2 FYNNEI. Trimming left V 10 bases short and J 4 bases short, with 19 bases between. CDR3 nucleotide sequence: TGTGCCACTTCGACCGTAGGGGGTGTTAATGAAAAACTGTTTTTT. Its translation: CATSTVGGVNEKLFF.

V gene TRBV4-1 combines with J gene TRBJ1-2; D not certain. V lost 6 bases and J 0 bases, leaving 11 bases between the germline ends. Germline loops: CDR1 MGHRA, CDR2 YSYEKL. The CDR3 is 14 amino acids. The CDR3 protein is CASSDKGANYGYTF. CDR3 coding DNA: TGCGCCAGCAGTGACAAGGGAGCTAACTATGGCTACACCTTC.

V gene TRBV10-1 combines with J gene TRBJ2-3, with D maybe TRBD1 (6 bases). The CDR3 is 16 amino acids. Trimming took 4 bases from V and 6 from J, leaving 20 bases between them. The germline V gene has CDR1 WNHNN and CDR2 SYGVQD (reference sequence). The CDR3 sequence is CASSVGDIHGRDTQYF. The CDR3 bases are TGCGCCAGCAGTGTAGGGGACATCCACGGTAGGGATACGCAGTATTTT.

The rearrangement joins TRBV10-3 to TRBJ1-3, with D perhaps matching TRBD1 (5 bases). Per the germline V gene, CDR1 is ENHRY and CDR2 is SYGVKD. The CDR3 is made up of 15 amino acids. V lost 2 bases to trimming and J lost 4 bases, with 12 bases between them. The CDR3 bases are TGTGCCATCAGTGAGCGGACAAGCGCAGGAAACACCATATATTTT. As protein: CAISERTSAGNTIYF.

CDR3 sequence: CASSLAQTDPNYGYTF. CDR3 nucleotide sequence: TGTGCCAGCAGCTTGGCCCAGACAGATCCTAACTATGGCTACACCTTC. The genes are TRBV5-6 and TRBJ1-2; D may be TRBD1 (5 bases). The CDR3 totals 16 residues. The germline V and J ends were trimmed by 0 bases and 0 bases, with 12 bases remaining between them. The V gene's germline CDR1 is SGHDT and CDR2 YYEEEE.

The chain recombines TRBV28 with TRBJ2-7, with D unclear. Trimming removed 6 bases from V and 3 bases from J, with 6 bases in between. CDR3 size: 11 residues. The germline CDR1 and CDR2 sequences are MDHEN and SYDVKM. This CDR3 is CASSGLYEQYF. The CDR3 coding sequence is TGTGCCAGCAGCGGTCTCTACGAGCAGTACTTC.